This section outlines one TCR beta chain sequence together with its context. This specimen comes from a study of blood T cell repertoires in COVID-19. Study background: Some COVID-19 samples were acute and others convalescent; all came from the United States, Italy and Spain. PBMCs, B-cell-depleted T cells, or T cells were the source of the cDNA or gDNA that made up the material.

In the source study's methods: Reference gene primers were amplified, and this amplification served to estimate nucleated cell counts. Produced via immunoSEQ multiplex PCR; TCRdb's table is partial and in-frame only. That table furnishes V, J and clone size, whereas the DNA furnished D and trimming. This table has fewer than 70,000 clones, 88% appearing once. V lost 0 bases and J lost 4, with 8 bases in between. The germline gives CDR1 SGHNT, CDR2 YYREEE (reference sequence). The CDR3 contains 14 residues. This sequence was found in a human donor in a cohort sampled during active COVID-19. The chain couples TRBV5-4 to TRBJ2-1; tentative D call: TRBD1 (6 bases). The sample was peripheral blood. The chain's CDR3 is CASSLEGDYNEQFF. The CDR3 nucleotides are TGTGCCAGCAGCTTGGAGGGGGATTACAATGAGCAGTTCTTC.